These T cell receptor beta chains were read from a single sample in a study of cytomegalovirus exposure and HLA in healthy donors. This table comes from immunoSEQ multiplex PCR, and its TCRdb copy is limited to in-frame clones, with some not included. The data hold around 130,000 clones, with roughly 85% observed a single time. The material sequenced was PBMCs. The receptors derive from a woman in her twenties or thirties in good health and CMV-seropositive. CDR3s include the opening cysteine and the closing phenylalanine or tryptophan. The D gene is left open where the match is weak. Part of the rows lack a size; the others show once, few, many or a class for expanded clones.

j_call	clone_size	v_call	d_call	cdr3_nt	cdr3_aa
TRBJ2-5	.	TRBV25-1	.	TGTGCCAGCAGTGTGTGGGGCAAAGAGGAGACCCAGTACTTC	CASSVWGKEETQYF
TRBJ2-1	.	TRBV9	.	TGTGCCAGCAGCGTTGGGGCTCACAATGAGCAGTTCTTC	CASSVGAHNEQFF
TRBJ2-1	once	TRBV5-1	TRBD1	TGCGCCAGCAGCTTGGGACCACAGGGGGCGCTTAATGAGCAGTTCTTC	CASSLGPQGALNEQFF
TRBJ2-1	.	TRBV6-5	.	TGTGCCAGCAGTGGGAGCGAGCGGGATGAGCAGTTCTTC	CASSGSERDEQFF
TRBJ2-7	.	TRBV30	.	TGTGCCTGGAACTCCCAGGGGCCGGGCGAGCAGTACTTC	CAWNSQGPGEQYF
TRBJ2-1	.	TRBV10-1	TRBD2	TGCGCCAGCAGCGGGACTAGCAAAAGGAATGAGCAGTTCTTC	CASSGTSKRNEQFF
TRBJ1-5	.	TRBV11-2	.	TGTGCCAGCAGTTTCTTAGGAGGGGCAGATCAGCCCCAGCATTTT	CASSFLGGADQPQHF
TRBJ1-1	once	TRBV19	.	TGTGCCAGTAGTTTTCAAATGAACACTGAAGCTTTCTTT	CASSFQMNTEAFF
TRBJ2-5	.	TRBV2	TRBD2	TGTGCCAGCAGGAAGGGGCTAGCGGGAGAGACCCAGTACTTC	CASRKGLAGETQYF
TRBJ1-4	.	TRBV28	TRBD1	TGTGCCAGCAGCAACCGACAGGGGGGGGGTAATGAAAAACTGTTTTTT	CASSNRQGGGNEKLFF
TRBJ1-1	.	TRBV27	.	TGTGCCAGCAGTTTACGAGGGGGGAACACTGAAGCTTTCTTT	CASSLRGGNTEAFF
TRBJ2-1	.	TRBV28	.	TGTGCCAGCAACGCAGGGTACCACAATGAGCAGTTCTTC	CASNAGYHNEQFF
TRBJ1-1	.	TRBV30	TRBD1	TGTGCCTGGGTCGGACAGGTTAACACTGAAGCTTTCTTT	CAWVGQVNTEAFF
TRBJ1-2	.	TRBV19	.	TGTGCCAGTAGTCTTTCCCTGGAGGGGCAGGGCGGCTACACCTTC	CASSLSLEGQGGYTF
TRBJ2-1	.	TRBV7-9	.	TGTGCCAGCAGCTTTAACCCAGGCCCCTACAATGAGCAGTTCTTC	CASSFNPGPYNEQFF
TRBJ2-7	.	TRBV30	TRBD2	TGTGCCCTCCTCCCGTTAGCGGGAGAGCAGTACTTC	CALLPLAGEQYF
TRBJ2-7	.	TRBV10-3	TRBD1	TGTGCCATCAGTGTGGAGGGGACAGGTTCTAACGAGCAGTACTTC	CAISVEGTGSNEQYF
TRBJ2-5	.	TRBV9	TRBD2	TGTGCCAGCAGCGTACGGGGGGAACGAGAGACCCAGTACTTC	CASSVRGERETQYF
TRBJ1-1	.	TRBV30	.	TGTGCCTGGAGTGTGGGAGTTATTACTGAAGCTTTCTTT	CAWSVGVITEAFF
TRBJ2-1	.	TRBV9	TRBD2	TGTGCCAGCAGCCCCCGGGGGAGGGGTCCCAATGAGCAGTTCTTC	CASSPRGRGPNEQFF
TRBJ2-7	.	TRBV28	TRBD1	TGTGCCAGCAGGGGACAGGGGGCTCCCTACGAGCAGTACTTC	CASRGQGAPYEQYF
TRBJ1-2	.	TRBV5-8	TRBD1	TGTGCCAGCGTCAAATCCGGGACAGGGAGATATGGCTACACCTTC	CASVKSGTGRYGYTF
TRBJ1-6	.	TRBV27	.	TGTGCCAGCAGTTTATTTTTGGGAGGGGGCTATAATTCACCCCTCCACTTT	CASSLFLGGGYNSPLHF
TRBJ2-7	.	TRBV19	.	TGTGCCAGTAGTACTTCCGGACAGTACGAGCAGTACTTC	CASSTSGQYEQYF
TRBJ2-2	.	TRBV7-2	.	TGTGCCAGCAGCCCGAGGACTTTACCCACCACCGGGGAGCTGTTTTTT	CASSPRTLPTTGELFF
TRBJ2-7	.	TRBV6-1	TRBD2	TGTGCCAGCAGTGAACTAGCGGGGGGCTCCTACGAGCAGTACTTC	CASSELAGGSYEQYF
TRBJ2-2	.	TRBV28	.	TGTGCCAGCAGGGGGACATACTACACCGGGGAGCTGTTTTTT	CASRGTYYTGELFF
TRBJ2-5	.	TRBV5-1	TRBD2	TGCGCCAGCAGCCTTACTAGCGGGGGGGCCCAAGAGACCCAGTACTTC	CASSLTSGGAQETQYF
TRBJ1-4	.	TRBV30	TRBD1	TGTGTCTGGAGTGCGGGACAGGGTCCTTTACGGAATGAAAAACTGTTTTTT	CVWSAGQGPLRNEKLFF
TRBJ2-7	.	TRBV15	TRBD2	TGTGCCACCAGCAGAAGGGGAGGGCCCGAGCAGTACTTC	CATSRRGGPEQYF
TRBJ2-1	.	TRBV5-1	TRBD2	TGCGCCAGCAGCCCAGGGACTAGCGGGAGCAATGAGCAGTTCTTC	CASSPGTSGSNEQFF
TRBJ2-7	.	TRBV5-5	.	TGTGCCAGCAGCTTTACCACTACGACAGGAGCCTACGAGCAGTACTTC	CASSFTTTTGAYEQYF
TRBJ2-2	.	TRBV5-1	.	TGCGCCAGCAGCTTGGCGGGGGGCGCCGGCGGGGAGCTGTTTTTT	CASSLAGGAGGELFF
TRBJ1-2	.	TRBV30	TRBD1	TGTGCCTGGGGGGACAGGGAAGCGACTGGCTACACCTTC	CAWGDREATGYTF
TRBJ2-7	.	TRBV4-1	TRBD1	TGCGCCAGCAGCGCCACGACAGGGGTGTCCTACGAGCAGTACTTC	CASSATTGVSYEQYF
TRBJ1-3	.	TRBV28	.	TGTGCCAGCAGTCCAGCCGGGACTTCCCCCTCTGGAAACACCATATATTTT	CASSPAGTSPSGNTIYF
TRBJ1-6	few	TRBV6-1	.	TGTGCCAGCAGTGAATTGACTGATTCACCCCTCCACTTT	CASSELTDSPLHF
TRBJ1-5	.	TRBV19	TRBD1	TGTGCCAGTAACCCGACCGGGACAGGGAGGGGTGCCCAGCATTTT	CASNPTGTGRGAQHF
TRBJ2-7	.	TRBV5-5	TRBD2	TGTGCCAGCAGCCGGACTAGTGCTAGCTCCTACGAGCAGTACTTC	CASSRTSASSYEQYF
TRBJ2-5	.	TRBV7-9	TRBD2	TGTGCCAGCAGGGGGACTAGCGGGGGGAGAGAGACCCAGTACTTC	CASRGTSGGRETQYF
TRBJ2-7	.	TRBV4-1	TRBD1	TGCGCCAGCAGCGCCATGGGGACAGGCGACTACGAGCAGTACTTC	CASSAMGTGDYEQYF
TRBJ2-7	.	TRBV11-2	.	TGTGCCAGCAGCTTGCAGAGGACAGCACCCTACGAGCAGTACTTC	CASSLQRTAPYEQYF
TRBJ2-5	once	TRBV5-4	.	TGTGCCAGCAGCTTGGCCGGAGAGACCCAGTACTTC	CASSLAGETQYF
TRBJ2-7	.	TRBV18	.	TGTGCCAGCTCACCCCTTCCCGGGGGCTCCTACGAGCAGTACTTC	CASSPLPGGSYEQYF
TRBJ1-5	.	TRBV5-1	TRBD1	TGCGCCAGCAGCCTAGGGGGCGGTAGCAATCAGCCCCAGCATTTT	CASSLGGGSNQPQHF
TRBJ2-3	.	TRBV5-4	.	TGTGCCAGCAGCCCTCTCGGCCAGGGCGGAAGCACAGATACGCAGTATTTT	CASSPLGQGGSTDTQYF
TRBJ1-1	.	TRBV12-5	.	TGTGCTAGTGGCCCCGGGGGGGGTGGGACTGAAGCTTTCTTT	CASGPGGGGTEAFF
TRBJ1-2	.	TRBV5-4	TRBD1	TGTGCCAGCAGCTCTACTGGGACAGGGAATATTGGGGCCTATGGCTACACCTTC	CASSSTGTGNIGAYGYTF
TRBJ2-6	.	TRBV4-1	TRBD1	TGCGCCAGCAGCCAGACCGGGACAGGGGGCTCTGGGGCCAACGTCCTGACTTTC	CASSQTGTGGSGANVLTF
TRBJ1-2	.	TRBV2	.	TGTGCCGTAACACCCTATGGCTACACCTTC	CAVTPYGYTF
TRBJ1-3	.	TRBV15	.	TGTGCCACCAGCAGAGAGGCCGGAAACACCATATATTTT	CATSREAGNTIYF
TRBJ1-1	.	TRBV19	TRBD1	TGTGCCAGTAGTGGGGGGACAGGGGAGACTGAAGCTTTCTTT	CASSGGTGETEAFF
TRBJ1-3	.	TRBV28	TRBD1	TGTGCCAGCAGAGCACAGGGGTCCTCTGGAAACACCATATATTTT	CASRAQGSSGNTIYF
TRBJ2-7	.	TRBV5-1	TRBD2	TGCGCCAGCAGCCCCCGGGACTACCTCTACGAGCAGTACTTC	CASSPRDYLYEQYF